A selection of T cell receptor beta chains follows, all from one sample in a study of blood T cells in healthy people across ages. TCRdb ran MiXCR on the 5' RACE reads and lists one entry per CDR3 protein. The sample includes 780,000 or so distinct CDR3 sequences, about 53% of them seen just once. Sequenced: blood. Every receptor here comes from a man of 80 years or more in good health. Both conserved end residues are part of each CDR3. The D gene is left open where the match is weak. Clone size is given for some rows only: seen once, a few or many times, or a class if the clone is expanded.

D	V	size	J	CDR3	DNA
NA	TRBV5-1	NA	TRBJ1-2	CASSLGGYNGYTF	TGCGCCAGCAGCTTGGGGGGCTACAATGGCTACACCTTC
NA	TRBV3-1	NA	TRBJ1-2	CASSQEQVSGYTF	TGTGCCAGCAGCCAAGAACAGGTTTCAGGCTACACCTTC
TRBD1	TRBV4-2	few	TRBJ1-2	CASRLSDRESNYGYTF	TGTGCCAGCAGACTTTCGGACAGGGAATCTAACTATGGCTACACCTTC
TRBD2	TRBV7-2	once	TRBJ2-1	CASSRTSLGNNEQFF	TGTGCCAGCAGCCGGACTAGCTTAGGGAACAATGAGCAGTTCTTC
NA	TRBV7-9	many	TRBJ1-4	CASSLGGTNEKLFF	TGTGCCAGCAGCTTGGGGGGCACTAATGAAAAACTGTTTTTT
NA	TRBV4-2	few	TRBJ1-1	CASSQDWGMNTEAFF	TGTGCCAGCAGCCAAGATTGGGGGATGAACACTGAAGCTTTCTTT
TRBD1	TRBV20-1	few	TRBJ2-1	CSAGTRDRVRNEQFF	TGCAGTGCTGGAACCCGGGACAGGGTTAGAAATGAGCAGTTCTTC
NA	TRBV5-1	NA	TRBJ2-5	CASSLGQTFNEQYF	TGCGCCAGCAGCTTGGGGCAAACTTTCAATGAGCAGTACTTC
NA	TRBV12-3/TRBV12-4	NA	TRBJ1-2	CASSPATGGTGYTF	TGTGCCAGCAGTCCCGCGACAGGAGGTACTGGCTACACCTTC
TRBD2	TRBV29-1	NA	TRBJ2-7	CSASRTSGTYEQYF	TGCAGCGCTTCCCGGACTAGCGGAACCTACGAGCAGTACTTC
NA	TRBV20-1	NA	TRBJ1-4	CSAKYPIATNEKLFF	TGCAGTGCCAAGTACCCAATTGCAACTAATGAAAAACTGTTTTTT
NA	TRBV7-9	NA	TRBJ2-1	CASSLGPGSGCEQFF	TGTGCCAGCAGCTTAGGTCCAGGGAGCGGTTGTGAGCAGTTCTTC
TRBD1	TRBV27	few	TRBJ2-5	CASSRLGGTGGQQYF	TGTGCCAGCAGCAGACTGGGGGGGACAGGGGGTCAGCAGTACTTC
TRBD1	TRBV6-4	NA	TRBJ1-6	CASSDTDRGPWNSPLHF	TGTGCCAGCAGTGACACAGACAGGGGCCCGTGGAATTCACCCCTCCACTTT
TRBD1	TRBV4-2	NA	TRBJ2-7	CASSQDLGQAYEQYF	TGTGCCAGCAGCCAAGATCTAGGACAGGCCTACGAGCAGTACTTC
NA	TRBV11-2	few	TRBJ2-1	CASSPSGLGHNEQFF	TGTGCCAGCAGCCCCTCCGGGCTGGGCCACAATGAGCAGTTCTTC
NA	TRBV12-3/TRBV12-4	NA	TRBJ1-1	CASILGVGNTEAFF	TGTGCCAGCATCCTTGGTGTAGGGAACACTGAAGCTTTCTTT
NA	TRBV4-2	many	TRBJ1-2	CASSQGDYGYTF	TGTGCCAGCAGCCAAGGTGACTATGGCTACACCTTC
NA	TRBV10-3	once	TRBJ2-7	CAIKGGPAYEQYF	TGTGCCATCAAAGGCGGGCCTGCCTACGAGCAGTACTTC
TRBD2	TRBV7-2	NA	TRBJ2-4	CASSLPWGGTKNIQYF	TGTGCCAGCAGCCTTCCGTGGGGAGGGACCAAAAACATTCAGTACTTC
TRBD2	TRBV11-3	NA	TRBJ2-1	CASSSSSGSTSYNEQFF	TGTGCCAGCAGCTCTTCTAGCGGGTCGACTTCCTACAATGAGCAGTTCTTC
NA	TRBV20-1	NA	TRBJ2-7	CSAPLVGTESYEQYF	TGCAGTGCCCCCCTTGTTGGGACGGAATCCTACGAGCAGTACTTC
NA	TRBV6-1	few	TRBJ2-2	CASRRELSGYTGELFF	TGTGCCAGCAGGCGCGAGCTCAGCGGCTACACCGGGGAGCTGTTTTTT
TRBD2	TRBV6-5	many	TRBJ2-3	CASSYGGLAGETQYF	TGTGCCAGCAGTTATGGGGGACTAGCGGGAGAGACGCAGTATTTT
NA	TRBV20-1	few	TRBJ2-7	CSAARQVNYEQYF	TGCAGTGCTGCTCGACAGGTGAACTACGAGCAGTACTTC
NA	TRBV25-1	NA	TRBJ1-3	CASSDRSRSGNTIYF	TGTGCCAGCAGTGATCGCAGCCGCTCTGGAAACACCATATATTTT
NA	TRBV24-1	NA	TRBJ2-5	CATRRNGNLGETQYF	TGTGCCACGCGACGGAACGGGAACCTGGGGGAGACCCAGTACTTC
TRBD2	TRBV20-1	NA	TRBJ2-7	CSASDRTSGSYEQYF	TGCAGTGCTAGTGACCGGACTAGCGGGAGTTACGAGCAGTACTTC
TRBD2	TRBV27	NA	TRBJ2-7	CASSFLPSGGSYEQYF	TGTGCCAGCAGTTTCCTTCCTAGCGGGGGCTCCTACGAGCAGTACTTC
TRBD1	TRBV2	few	TRBJ2-3	CASSEDRGFGYAYF	TGTGCCAGCAGTGAGGACAGGGGTTTCGGATACGCGTATTTT
NA	TRBV7-9	NA	TRBJ1-4	CASKRADGEKLFF	TGTGCCAGCAAGAGGGCAGACGGCGAAAAACTGTTTTTT
NA	TRBV29-1	NA	TRBJ2-3	CSVGGGSEGRYAYF	NA
NA	TRBV20-1	few	TRBJ2-7	CSARDTLRVTAYEQYF	TGCAGTGCTAGAGATACCTTGCGGGTTACCGCCTACGAGCAGTACTTC
NA	TRBV7-2	NA	TRBJ2-3	CASSPLATDTQYF	TGTGCCAGCAGCCCCTTAGCCACAGATACGCAGTATTTT
NA	TRBV10-3	once	TRBJ2-1	CAISESWGSSYNEQFF	TGTGCCATCAGTGAGTCATGGGGGAGCTCCTACAATGAGCAGTTCTTC
TRBD1	TRBV11-2	NA	TRBJ2-1	CASSPLDRGLAYNEQFF	TGTGCCAGCAGCCCGTTGGACAGGGGATTAGCCTACAATGAGCAGTTCTTC
NA	TRBV29-1	few	TRBJ2-5	CSVDVSQETQYF	TGCAGCGTTGATGTCAGCCAAGAGACCCAGTACTTC
TRBD2	TRBV4-2	NA	TRBJ2-7	CASSQARTSPPYEQYF	TGTGCCAGCAGCCAAGCCCGGACTAGCCCTCCGTACGAGCAGTACTTC
NA	TRBV7-7	NA	TRBJ2-5	CASSPGPSRRETQYF	TGTGCCAGCAGCCCGGGACCGTCTCGACGAGAGACCCAGTACTTC
NA	TRBV7-6	few	TRBJ2-3	CASSLKQSTDTQYF	TGTGCCAGCAGCTTAAAACAAAGCACAGATACGCAGTATTTT
TRBD2	TRBV10-2	NA	TRBJ2-6	CASRGPSGSSSGANVLTF	TGCGCCAGCAGGGGGCCTAGCGGGAGTAGTTCTGGGGCCAACGTCCTGACTTTC
TRBD1	TRBV2	NA	TRBJ2-1	CASDGTGVNEQFF	TGTGCCAGCGACGGGACAGGGGTCAATGAGCAGTTCTTC
NA	TRBV7-8	NA	TRBJ1-1	CASSSARENTEAFF	TGTGCCAGCAGCTCGGCGAGGGAGAACACTGAAGCTTTCTTT
TRBD2	TRBV20-1	NA	TRBJ2-7	CSASGTSGIPYEQYF	TGCAGTGCTAGCGGGACTAGCGGGATCCCCTACGAGCAGTACTTT